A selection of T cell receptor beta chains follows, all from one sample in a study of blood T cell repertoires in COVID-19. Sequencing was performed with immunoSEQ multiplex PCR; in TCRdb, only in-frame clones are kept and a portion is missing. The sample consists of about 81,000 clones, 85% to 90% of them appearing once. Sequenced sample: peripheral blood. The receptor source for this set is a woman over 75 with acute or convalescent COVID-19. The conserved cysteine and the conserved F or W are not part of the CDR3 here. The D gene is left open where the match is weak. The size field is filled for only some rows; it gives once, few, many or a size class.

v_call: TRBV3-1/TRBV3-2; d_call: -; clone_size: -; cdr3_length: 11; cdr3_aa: ASSRGLQETQY
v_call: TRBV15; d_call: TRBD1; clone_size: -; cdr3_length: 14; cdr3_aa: ATSNLPAGGIQPQH
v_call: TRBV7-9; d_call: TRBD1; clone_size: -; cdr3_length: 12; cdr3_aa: ASSSGQPYYGYT
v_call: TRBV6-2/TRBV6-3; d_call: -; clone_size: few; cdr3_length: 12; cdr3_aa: ASSSVRSGSPLH
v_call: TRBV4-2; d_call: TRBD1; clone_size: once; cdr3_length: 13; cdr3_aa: ASSQDGDRNNEQF
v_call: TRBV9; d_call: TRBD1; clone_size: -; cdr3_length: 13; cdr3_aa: ASSLDRDPYNEQF
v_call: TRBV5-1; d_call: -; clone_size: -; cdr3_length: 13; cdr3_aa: ASSPPGGDNSPLH
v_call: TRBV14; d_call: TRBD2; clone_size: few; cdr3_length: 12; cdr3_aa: ASSRLAGELEQY
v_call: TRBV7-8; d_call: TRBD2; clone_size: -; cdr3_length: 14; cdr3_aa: ASSSGLAVGAGELF
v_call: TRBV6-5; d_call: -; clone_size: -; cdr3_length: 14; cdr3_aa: ASSYSGRAVTDTQY
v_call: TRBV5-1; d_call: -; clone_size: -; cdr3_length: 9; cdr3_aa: ASSQEYEQY
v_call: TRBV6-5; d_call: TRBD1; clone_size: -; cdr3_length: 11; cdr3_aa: ASGQGRGTEAF
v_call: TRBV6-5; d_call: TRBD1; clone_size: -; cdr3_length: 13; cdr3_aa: ASTQGQGNTGELF
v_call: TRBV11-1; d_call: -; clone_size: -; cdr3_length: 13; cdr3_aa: ASSLGSGAGDTQY
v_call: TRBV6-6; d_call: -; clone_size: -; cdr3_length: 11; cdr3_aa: ASGLGTNEKLF
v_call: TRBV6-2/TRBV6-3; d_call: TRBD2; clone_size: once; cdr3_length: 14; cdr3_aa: ASSSLAGVLTDTQY
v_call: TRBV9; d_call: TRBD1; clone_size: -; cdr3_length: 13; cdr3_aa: ASSFRGQSNEKLF
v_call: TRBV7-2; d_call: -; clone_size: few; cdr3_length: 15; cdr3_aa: ASSHPGGSSSGNTIY
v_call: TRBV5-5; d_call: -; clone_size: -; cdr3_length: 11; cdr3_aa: ASSLQGSYGYT
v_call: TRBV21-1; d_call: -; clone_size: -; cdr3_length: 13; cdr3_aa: ASSRTSATTDTQY
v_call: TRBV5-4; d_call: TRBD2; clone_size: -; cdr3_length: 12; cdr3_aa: ASSLAGGTRELF
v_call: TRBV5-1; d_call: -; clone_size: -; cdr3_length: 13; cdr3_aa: ASSLEGDGTDTQY
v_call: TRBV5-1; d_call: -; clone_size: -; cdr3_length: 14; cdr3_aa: ASSLIPTGGQETQY
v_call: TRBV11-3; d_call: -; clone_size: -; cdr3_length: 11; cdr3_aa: ASSSPGFGELF
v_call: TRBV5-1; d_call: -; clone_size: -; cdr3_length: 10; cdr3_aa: ASSEVGNEQF
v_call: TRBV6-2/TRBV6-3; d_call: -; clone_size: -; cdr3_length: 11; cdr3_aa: ASSSREGQPQH
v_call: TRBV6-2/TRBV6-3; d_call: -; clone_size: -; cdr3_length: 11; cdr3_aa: ASSYSSGLEAF
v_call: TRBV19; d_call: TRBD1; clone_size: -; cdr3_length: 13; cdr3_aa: ASSMTGNSNQPQH
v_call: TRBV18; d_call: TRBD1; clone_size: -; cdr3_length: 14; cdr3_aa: ASSPTSTGQAYEQY
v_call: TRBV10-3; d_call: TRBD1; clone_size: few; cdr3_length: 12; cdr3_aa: ASSRTGGTTEAF
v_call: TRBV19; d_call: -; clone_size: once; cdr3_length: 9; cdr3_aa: ASHGGARAF
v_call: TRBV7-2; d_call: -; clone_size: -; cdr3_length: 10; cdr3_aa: ASSAFQETQY
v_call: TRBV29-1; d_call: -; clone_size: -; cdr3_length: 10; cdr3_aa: SGTTGDYEQY
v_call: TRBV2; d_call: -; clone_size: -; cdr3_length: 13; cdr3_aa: ASSEKGKGGTEAF
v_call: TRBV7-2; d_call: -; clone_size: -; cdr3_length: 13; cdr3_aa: ASSSTGYWNTEAF
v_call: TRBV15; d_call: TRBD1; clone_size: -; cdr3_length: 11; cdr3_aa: ATSRDLRGQAF
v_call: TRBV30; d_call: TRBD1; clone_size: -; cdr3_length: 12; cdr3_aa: ASRTGGGGTEAF
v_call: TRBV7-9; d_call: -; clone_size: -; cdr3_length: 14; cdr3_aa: ASSLGRRRGGNEQF
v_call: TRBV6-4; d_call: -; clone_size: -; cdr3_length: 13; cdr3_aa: ASSGTFPPSGELF
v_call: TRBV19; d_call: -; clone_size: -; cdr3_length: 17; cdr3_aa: ASSPYFSGGGSSYNEQF
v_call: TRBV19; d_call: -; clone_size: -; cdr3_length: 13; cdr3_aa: ASTNTGNSNQPQH
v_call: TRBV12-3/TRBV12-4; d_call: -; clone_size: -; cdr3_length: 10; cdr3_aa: ASSSQGTEAF
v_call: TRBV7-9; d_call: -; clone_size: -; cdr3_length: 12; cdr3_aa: ASSSGTYHNEQF
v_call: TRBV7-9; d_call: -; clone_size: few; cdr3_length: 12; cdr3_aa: ASSIGLGADTQY
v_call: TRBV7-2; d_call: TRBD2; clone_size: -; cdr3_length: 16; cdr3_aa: ASSLSSGGTLAKNIQY
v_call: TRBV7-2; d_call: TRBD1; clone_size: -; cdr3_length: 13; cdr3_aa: ASNRDSASRNEQF
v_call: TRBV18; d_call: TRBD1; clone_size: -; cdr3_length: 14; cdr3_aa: ASSLNAGTGQETQY
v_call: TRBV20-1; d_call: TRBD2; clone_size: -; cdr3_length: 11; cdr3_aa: SASPSGAYEQY
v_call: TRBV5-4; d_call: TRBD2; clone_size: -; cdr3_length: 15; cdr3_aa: ASSLGATSGSGDTQY
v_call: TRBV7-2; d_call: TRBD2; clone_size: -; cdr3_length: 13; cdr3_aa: ASSSGLAGVSEQF
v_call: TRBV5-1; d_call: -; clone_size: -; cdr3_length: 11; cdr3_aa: ASKQDNSYEQY
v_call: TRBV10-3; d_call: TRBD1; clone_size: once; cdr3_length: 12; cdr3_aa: AIGQGAKGTEAF
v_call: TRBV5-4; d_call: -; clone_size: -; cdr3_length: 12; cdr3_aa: ASSLGGGSEKLF
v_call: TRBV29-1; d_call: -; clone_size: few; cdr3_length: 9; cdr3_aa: SVAESYEQY
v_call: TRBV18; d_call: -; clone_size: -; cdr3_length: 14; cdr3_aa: ASSPRQTEDGNTIY
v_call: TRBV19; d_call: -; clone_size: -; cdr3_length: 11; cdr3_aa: ATKDRNYEKLF
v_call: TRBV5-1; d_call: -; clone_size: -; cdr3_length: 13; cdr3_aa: ASAWRGGDADTQY
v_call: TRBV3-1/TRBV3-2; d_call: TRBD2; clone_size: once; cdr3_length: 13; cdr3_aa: ASSRLAGVRGEQY
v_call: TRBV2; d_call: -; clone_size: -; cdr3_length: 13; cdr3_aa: ASRRTGMGQETQY